The clone carrying this T cell receptor (beta chain) came up many times. This sample stems from a study of human T cells and chemical hapten exposure. Authors' methods: Between 23,224 and 690,600 TCRs appeared in each sample, and the median stood at 95,638. TCRdb re-called the RACE reads with MiXCR, one entry per CDR3 protein. TCRdb's processing, not the authors' own work, is the source of the V and J calls. The sample lists tens of thousands of distinct CDR3 sequences, roughly 12% seen once, with 3.5% in the top ten. Specified time point: patch test 1, 2 weeks after DPC sensitization. Noted treatment: therapeutic diphenylcyclopropenone sensitization with weekly scalp DPC. This TCR came from a woman aged 60-70 years with alopecia areata. Some clones in this sample may be carry-over from other donors' samples. The specimen comprised whole blood, sampled in connection with sensitization to the hapten diphenylcyclopropenone (DPC).

CDR3 DNA: TGTGCCAGCAGCCAACTGGGCCGTGGAAACACCATATATTTT. This gives the protein CASSQLGRGNTIYF. The rearrangement joins TRBV3-1 to TRBJ1-3, with no clear D. V lost 2 bases and J lost 3, with 8 bases in between. The CDR3 runs 14 residues. The germline V gene encodes CDR1 LGHDT and CDR2 YNNKEL (reference sequence).